This record covers a single T cell receptor (beta chain). Its antigen is not identified. This CDR3 is built from 17 residues. Trimming took off 4 bases at V and 1 base at J, with 17 bases between the two ends. The V gene's germline CDR1 is SGHVS and CDR2 FQNEAQ. Some clones are missing from TCRdb's copy, which holds only in-frame ones; the method was immunoSEQ multiplex PCR. The data contain approximately 31,000 clones, approximately 88% of them seen just once; the ten biggest clones take up roughly 53%. These data originate in a study of OX40 agonist ivuxolimab in advanced cancers. Background on the study: From about 23 to 85 years was the age range, with a mean of approximately 58 years, and approximately 84% were male. The study's findings and limits: Both CD4+ and CD8+ T cell populations in blood had undergone clonal expansion by week 6 at 0.1 to 3.0 mg/kg.

Patients were ineligible given autoimmune disease history or systemic immunosuppression. The TCR originated in an adult with an advanced solid tumor such as melanoma, head and neck, liver or kidney cancer. V gene TRBV7-8 combines with J gene TRBJ2-1, with D tentatively TRBD1 (6 bases). The sequenced sample was CD4+ or CD8+ T cells sorted from blood, obtained in a trial of the OX40 agonist ivuxolimab. The CDR3 protein is CASSSYPTGTSYNEQFF. The CDR3 bases are TGTGCCAGCAGCTCATACCCCACCGGGACATCCTACAATGAGCAGTTCTTC.